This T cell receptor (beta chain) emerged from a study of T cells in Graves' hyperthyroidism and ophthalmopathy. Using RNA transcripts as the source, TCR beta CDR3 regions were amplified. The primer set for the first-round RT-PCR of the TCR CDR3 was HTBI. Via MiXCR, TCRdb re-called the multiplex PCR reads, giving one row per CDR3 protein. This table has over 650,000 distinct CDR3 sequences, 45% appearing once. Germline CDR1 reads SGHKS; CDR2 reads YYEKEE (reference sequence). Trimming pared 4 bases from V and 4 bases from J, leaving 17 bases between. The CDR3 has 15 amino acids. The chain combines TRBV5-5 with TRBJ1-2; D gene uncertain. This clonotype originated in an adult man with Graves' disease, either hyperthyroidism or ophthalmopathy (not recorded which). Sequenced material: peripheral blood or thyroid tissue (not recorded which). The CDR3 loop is CASSVGRRSGYGYTF. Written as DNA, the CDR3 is TGTGCCAGCAGCGTCGGAAGGCGTAGCGGCTATGGCTACACCTTC. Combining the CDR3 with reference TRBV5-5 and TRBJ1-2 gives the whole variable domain DAGVTQSPTHLIKTRGQQVTLRCSPISGHKSVSWYQQVLGQGPQFIFQYYEKEERGRGNFPDRFSARQFPNYSSELNVNALLLGDSALYLCASSVGRRSGYGYTFGSGTRLTVV.